The 27 T cell receptor beta chains below come from one sample, sequenced in a study of T cells in Graves' hyperthyroidism and ophthalmopathy. RNA transcripts provided the source from which TCR beta CDR3 regions were amplified. Researchers ran a first-round RT-PCR on the TCR CDR3 using the HTBI primer set. TCRdb analysed the multiplex PCR reads with MiXCR anew, one entry per CDR3 protein. In the table there are under 500,000 distinct CDR3 sequences, 11% to 15% of which are singletons. Sequenced material: blood. The receptors here all came from a man aged 50 to 59 with Graves' ophthalmopathy.

This chain connects TRBV12-3 or TRBV12-4 to TRBJ2-7; D is possibly TRBD2 (6 bases). The CDR3 has 15 residues. Trimming took 3 bases from V and 2 from J, leaving 14 bases between them. The CDR3 nucleotides read TGTGCCAGCAGTTTCCGGGGCGGGGACCCCTACGAGCAGTACTTC. It specifies CASSFRGGDPYEQYF.

This clonotype was found many times. The chain couples TRBV20-1 to TRBJ2-7; TRBD2 matches 9 bases. With V trimmed by 0 bases and J by 5 bases, 8 bases remained unmatched. This CDR3 is 15 amino acids long. Germline assignment: CDR1 DFQATT and CDR2 SNEGSKA (reference sequence). The CDR3 here is CSARDEAGGFHEQYF. The CDR3 nucleotides read TGCAGTGCTAGAGATGAAGCGGGAGGTTTCCACGAGCAGTACTTC.

The chain combines TRBV4-1 with TRBJ2-3, with D hard to call. V was trimmed by 5 bases and J by 5 bases, leaving 8 bases between them. CDR1 is MGHRA, CDR2 YSYEKL, per germline. This CDR3 has 12 amino acids. In nucleotides, the CDR3 is TGCGCCAGCAGCTCTCAGATAGATACGCAGTATTTT. The encoded protein is CASSSQIDTQYF.

As to this clonotype: A much bigger clone sits one base away, suggesting this may be a read error. The gene calls are TRBV28 and TRBJ1-2; D not resolved. The CDR3 has 13 residues. V lost 6 bases and J lost 4, with 12 bases in between. Per germline, CDR1 MDHEN and CDR2 SYDVKM. CDR3 in amino acids: CASSQNIPYGYTF. The CDR3 bases are TGTGCCAGCAGCCAGAACATCCCCTATGGCTACACCTTC.

This clonotype was counted a few times. J is TRBJ2-3 and V is TRBV29-1; a weak D match, TRBD2 (5 bases). In germline, CDR1 is SQVTM, CDR2 ANQGSEA. The CDR3 has 13 residues. V lost 4 bases, J lost 2 bases, and 10 bases lay in between. CDR3 protein: CSVGSDFTDTQYF. CDR3 sequence (DNA): TGCAGCGTTGGTAGCGACTTCACAGATACGCAGTATTTT.

This clonotype came up a few times. J is TRBJ2-5 and V is TRBV29-1, with TRBD2 matching 8 bases. Germline V lookup: CDR1 SQVTM, CDR2 ANQGSEA. CDR3 size: 13 residues. J lost 5 bases, V lost 6 bases, and 8 bases had no gene match. This CDR3 is CSVDGGAGETQYF. The CDR3 nucleotides are TGCAGCGTCGACGGGGGGGCTGGGGAGACCCAGTACTTC.

The chain employs TRBV9 and TRBJ1-2; tentatively, D is TRBD1 (6 bases). CDR1 and CDR2 (germline): SGDLS, YYNGEE. The V gene lost 3 bases and the J gene lost 6 bases, with 18 bases spanning the gap. The CDR3 covers 15 residues. The CDR3 bases are TGTGCCAGCAGCGACCAACAGGGTTCCCTAGATGGCTACACCTTC. It codes for CASSDQQGSLDGYTF.

In its sample, this clonotype was seen many times. This chain uses TRBV13 with TRBJ1-2; D call uncertain. Germline V gene data show CDR1 as PRHDT and CDR2 as FYEKMQ (reference sequence). The CDR3 is made up of 13 amino acids. The V end was cut by 5 bases, the J end by 4 bases, with 11 bases between. CDR3 nucleotide sequence: TGTGCCAGCAGCGCACAGAAACGCTATGGCTACACCTTC. Protein product: CASSAQKRYGYTF.

This clonotype was seen a handful of times. The junction departs from germline at one end; a sequencing error may be responsible. The chain joins TRBV6-1 to TRBJ2-1; TRBD2 agrees at 9 bases. The CDR3 sequence is 15 residues long. Germline V gives CDR1 MNHNS, CDR2 SASEGT. This chain's CDR3 is CASRIAGALYNEQLF. The CDR3 region has the DNA TGTGCCAGCAGGATAGCGGGGGCCCTCTACAATGAGCAGCTCTTC.

In this sample, this clonotype turned up a few times. The J gene is TRBJ2-3, the V gene TRBV20-1; the D gene is possibly TRBD2 (5 bases). V gave up 4 bases and J gave up 2 bases, with 13 bases separating them. The CDR3 is 14 amino acids. Germline values: CDR1 DFQATT, CDR2 SNEGSKA (reference sequence). This chain's CDR3 is CSATILDHTDTQYF. CDR3 DNA sequence: TGCAGTGCTACTATACTAGACCACACAGATACGCAGTATTTT.

This clonotype was seen at least ten times. J is TRBJ2-7 and V is TRBV18; D is undetermined. The ends were cut back, 3 bases at V and 2 bases at J, with 11 bases in the middle. CDR3 length equals 14 residues. Germline CDR1 is KGHSH and CDR2 is LQKENI. The CDR3 reads CASSPSPDTYEQYF. As DNA, the CDR3 is TGTGCCAGCTCACCTTCGCCCGATACCTACGAGCAGTACTTC.

In its sample, this clonotype was seen many times. The chain is built from TRBV5-1 and TRBJ1-1; no clear D. Germline V gives CDR1 SGHRS, CDR2 YFSETQ. This CDR3 comprises 11 residues. Trimming took 7 bases from V and 3 from J, leaving 7 bases between them. The CDR3 here is CASRGDTEAFF. In DNA form, the CDR3 reads TGCGCCAGCCGCGGGGACACTGAAGCTTTCTTT.

This clonotype was recorded at least ten times. The genes are TRBV20-1 and TRBJ2-1, with 11 bases that match TRBD2. Germline loops: CDR1 DFQATT, CDR2 SNEGSKA (reference sequence). The CDR3 covers 14 residues. The V gene end was trimmed by 0 bases and the J gene end by 13 bases; junction bases not matched to a gene: 8. The CDR3 DNA is TGCAGTGCTAGAGATGGGGGTAGCGGGAGGGAACAGTTCTTC. The encoded protein is CSARDGGSGREQFF.

At least ten counts were recorded for this clonotype. This chain joins TRBV5-5 and TRBJ1-1; D is possibly TRBD1 (6 bases). The CDR3 is made up of 16 amino acids. Germline CDR1 is SGHKS and CDR2 is YYEKEE (reference sequence). With 4 bases removed from V and 0 bases from J, the gap between germline ends came to 16 bases. CDR3 bases: TGTGCCAGCAGCGGGTCACAGGGTTTTATGAACACTGAAGCTTTCTTT. Protein sequence: CASSGSQGFMNTEAFF.

There are many counts of this clonotype. The CDR3 sequence: CASSYSKGDPYEQYF. CDR3 nucleotide sequence: TGTGCCAGCAGTTACTCGAAAGGGGACCCCTACGAGCAGTACTTC. V is TRBV6-6 and J is TRBJ2-7; D is perhaps TRBD1 or TRBD2 (5 bases each). The CDR3 covers 15 residues. Germline V gene lookup returns CDR1 MNHNY and CDR2 SVGAGI (reference sequence). Deletions cut 0 bases from V and 2 bases from J, with 11 bases between.

About this clonotype itself: This could be a read error, since a much larger clone is one nucleotide away. This chain uses TRBV15 with TRBJ2-1; TRBD2 is a possible D gene (6 bases). V dropped 7 bases and J dropped 0 bases, with 7 bases sitting between them. There are 13 residues in the CDR3. CDR1 is LNHNV, CDR2 YYDKDF, per germline (reference sequence). The DNA for the CDR3 is TGTGCCACCAAGACTAGCTCCTACAATGAGCAGTTCTTC. It translates to CATKTSSYNEQFF.

This clonotype was seen many times. J is TRBJ2-7 and V is TRBV29-1, with unresolved D. V lost 5 bases, J lost 0 bases, and 5 bases lay in between. This CDR3 has 11 amino acids. Germline V gene sequence: CDR1 SQVTM, CDR2 ANQGSEA. In DNA form, the CDR3 reads TGCAGCGTTCTTCGCTCCTACGAGCAGTACTTC. Its protein is CSVLRSYEQYF.

V usage is TRBV30 and J usage is TRBJ1-2, with 7 bases identical to TRBD1. The CDR3 is 13 residues long. Losses at the gene ends were 3 bases for V and 1 base for J; bases not matched to a gene: 2. Germline CDR1 and CDR2: GTSNPN and SVGIG (reference sequence). The CDR3 is CAWSSGGNYGYTF. As DNA, the CDR3 is TGTGCCTGGAGCTCAGGGGGTAACTATGGCTACACCTTC.

This sequence joins TRBV19 and TRBJ2-1; D may be TRBD2 (6 bases). Trimming removed 0 bases from V and 8 bases from J, with 17 bases in between. There are 16 residues in the CDR3. The germline V gene encodes CDR1 LNHDA and CDR2 SQIVND (reference sequence). DNA for the CDR3: TGTGCCAGTAGTATAGATCGGGGACTTTCTCGGGATGAGCAGTTCTTC. Amino acids: CASSIDRGLSRDEQFF.

The chain carries TRBV12-3 or TRBV12-4 and TRBJ2-1, with 9 nucleotides matching TRBD2. This CDR3 has 14 amino acids. V dropped 5 bases and J dropped 12; count of bases not matched to a gene: 11. The DNA for the CDR3 is TGTGCCAGCAGTCCTAGACTAGCGGCACCAGGGCAGTTCTTC. As protein: CASSPRLAAPGQFF.

The table lists this clonotype with a few counts. This chain's CDR3 is CASSPYRGVGANVLTF. CDR3 sequence (DNA): TGTGCCAGCAGTCCCTACAGGGGCGTTGGGGCCAACGTCCTGACTTTC. The genes are TRBV28 and TRBJ2-6, with 7 bases matching TRBD1. The J segment lost 3 bases and the V segment lost 5 bases, leaving 7 bases of the junction unmatched. The germline gives CDR1 MDHEN, CDR2 SYDVKM. The CDR3 spans 16 residues.

This clonotype was detected only a few times. This sequence joins TRBV5-8 and TRBJ2-2, with a possible D match to TRBD1 (5 bases). V lost 8 bases, J lost 1 base, and 9 bases lay in between. Germline CDR1 and CDR2: SGHTS and YDEGEE. This CDR3 is built from 13 residues. In DNA form, the CDR3 reads TGTGCCAGTTTCGGACAGAACACCGGGGAGCTGTTTTTT. Its translation is CASFGQNTGELFF.

This clonotype was detected ten times or more. The chain joins TRBV3-1 to TRBJ2-3; 11 nucleotides align to TRBD2. Germline values: CDR1 LGHDT, CDR2 YNNKEL (reference sequence). V lost 6 bases and J lost 5; bases outside the gene matches: 4. The CDR3 covers 14 residues. This CDR3 reads CASRTSGTGDTQYF. The CDR3 DNA reads as TGTGCCAGCAGGACTAGCGGGACAGGAGATACGCAGTATTTT.

The table lists this clonotype with a few counts. The J gene is TRBJ1-5, the V gene TRBV10-3, with D maybe TRBD1 (5 bases). Between the trimmed V and J ends, which lost 0 bases and 2 bases, there was a span of 14 bases. This CDR3 comprises 17 residues. Per germline, CDR1 ENHRY and CDR2 SYGVKD. The CDR3 DNA reads as TGTGCCATCAGTGAGTCAGGGGCGGGGGGAGGCAATCAGCCCCAGCATTTT. Encoded protein: CAISESGAGGGNQPQHF.

The table lists this clonotype with many counts. The chain has TRBV10-3 and TRBJ2-7; D remains unclear. Trimming removed 3 bases from V and 4 bases from J, with 13 bases in between. CDR1 and CDR2 from the germline V gene are ENHRY and SYGVKD. CDR3 length: 14 amino acids. This CDR3 reads CAISDGQTLYEQYF. DNA for the CDR3: TGTGCCATCAGTGACGGCCAGACATTATACGAGCAGTACTTC.

This clonotype has at least ten counts. The chain joins TRBV20-1 to TRBJ2-1, with 9 bases fitting TRBD2. The CDR3 spans 15 residues. V was clipped by 6 bases and J by 8 bases; unmatched bases: 14. The germline V gene encodes CDR1 DFQATT and CDR2 SNEGSKA (reference sequence). The DNA for the CDR3 is TGCAGTGCAGAGATGCTAGCGGGGTCGCTGGATGAGCAGTTCTTC. Encoded protein: CSAEMLAGSLDEQFF.

There are a few counts of this clonotype. The chain links TRBV12-3 or TRBV12-4 to TRBJ1-3, with 7 bases identical to TRBD1. The length of the CDR3 is 15 residues. V trimming: 5 bases; J trimming: 8 bases; junction bases outside the gene matches: 12. The CDR3 nucleotides are TGTGCCAGCAGTAACACAGGGGAATATTTAGACACCATATATTTT. Residues: CASSNTGEYLDTIYF.